This T cell receptor beta chain was recorded in a study of vaccination and CD4 T cells after COVID-19. Study-level background: Those taking part got two shots of either the BNT162b2 or the mRNA-1273 vaccine. Study-level points and caveats: Rising from about 20 to 38, the median of SARS-CoV-2-reactive clonotypes did not change significantly.

TCRdb used MiXCR to reprocess the PCR reads, holding one entry per CDR3 protein. The sample has about 20,000 distinct CDR3 sequences; 58% are singletons. Germline CDR1 reads DFQATT; CDR2 reads SNEGSKA (reference sequence). The CDR3 totals 13 residues. V lost 4 bases and J 2 bases, leaving 11 bases between the germline ends. A note on this clonotype: Its cognate antigen is unknown.

Positive PCR dates ranged from March to December 2020; these dates predated US Alpha, Beta and Delta variants. The chain couples TRBV20-1 to TRBJ2-5; D remains ambiguous. The TCR sequence derives from a human donor who had recovered from COVID-19. The sequencing here drew on CD4+ T cells from blood, taken before SARS-CoV-2 vaccination. The CDR3 DNA reads as TGCAGTGCTAATGGACCTAGACAAGAGACCCAGTACTTC. Its protein is CSANGPRQETQYF.